Following are 20 T cell receptor beta chains from one sample sequenced in a study of blood T cell repertoires in COVID-19 (TCRdb year 2020). Libraries were built with the immunoSEQ multiplex PCR assay. TCRdb carries this immuneACCESS record with in-frame sequences only. Its versions omit some clonotypes, under half of them owing to an unresolved V gene in the studies checked, with the rest unexplained. This sample comprises hundreds of thousands of clones, approximately 86% of them detected only once. Approximately 9% of the sample rests with the top ten. The specimen sequenced was PBMCs or T cells enriched from blood (not recorded which). These receptors were collected from a woman under 30 who had recovered from COVID-19.

The chain employs TRBV19 and TRBJ1-4; 8 bases are shared with TRBD1. CDR3 length: 14 residues. J lost 7 bases, V lost 8 bases, and 9 bases had no gene match. CDR1 is LNHDA, CDR2 SQIVND, per germline (reference sequence). CDR3 in DNA: TGTGCCAGTGGCACCGGACAGGGAATTGAAAAACTGTTTTTT. Its protein is CASGTGQGIEKLFF.

This rearrangement joins TRBV19 to TRBJ1-1, with D perhaps TRBD1 (6 bases). The CDR3 loop spans 15 amino acids. V lost 1 base, J lost 3 bases, and 12 bases lay in between. Germline CDR1 and CDR2: LNHDA and SQIVND (reference sequence). The CDR3 nucleotides read TGTGCCAGTAGTATAGCTGGGGGCGGGTACACTGAAGCTTTCTTT. It is translated as CASSIAGGGYTEAFF.

In its sample, this clone was seen once. The rearrangement links TRBV6-5 to TRBJ2-3; D ambiguous. The CDR3 is 13 amino acids. V was clipped by 6 bases and J by 1 base, with 8 bases between them. Per germline, CDR1 MNHEY and CDR2 SVGAGI. CDR3 coding DNA: TGTGCCAGCAGGGCCGAGGGCACAGATACGCAGTATTTT. Amino acids: CASRAEGTDTQYF.

The V call is TRBV4-3, the J call TRBJ1-6; no firm D call. Germline values: CDR1 LGHNA, CDR2 YSLEER. The CDR3 is made up of 14 amino acids. V was trimmed by 5 bases and J by 0 bases, leaving 5 bases between them. CDR3 loop: CASSAGSYNSPLHF. In DNA, the CDR3 is TGCGCCAGCAGCGCCGGCTCCTATAATTCACCCCTCCACTTT.

The CDR3 protein is CASRATGSNTGELFF. As DNA, the CDR3 is TGCGCCAGCAGAGCCACAGGGTCCAACACCGGGGAGCTGTTTTTT. This sequence joins TRBV5-1 and TRBJ2-2; tentatively, D is TRBD1 (6 bases). Looked up from germline, CDR1 is SGHRS and CDR2 is YFSETQ. This CDR3 is built from 15 residues. The germline V and J ends were trimmed by 5 bases and 2 bases, with 13 bases remaining between them.

The CDR3 DNA sequence: TGTGCCAGCTCACCGTCAGGGGGCTGGAACACTGAAGCTTTCTTT. This encodes CASSPSGGWNTEAFF. This chain connects TRBV18 to TRBJ1-1, with 8 positions matching TRBD1. The CDR3 is made up of 15 amino acids. Germline V CDR1 and CDR2: KGHSH, LQKENI. The V segment lost 3 bases and the J segment 1 base; nucleotides outside the gene matches: 4.

V usage is TRBV7-8 and J usage is TRBJ2-7; maybe TRBD2 (5 bases). Germline V CDR1 and CDR2: SGHVS, FQNEAQ. Deletions cut 0 bases from V and 8 bases from J, with 11 bases between. The CDR3 covers 13 residues. CDR3 DNA: TGTGCCAGCAGCTTAGCGGGAGCTCCCAAGCAGTACTTC. Translation gives CASSLAGAPKQYF.

V usage is TRBV6-2 or TRBV6-3 and J usage is TRBJ1-2; 7 nucleotides line up with TRBD1. The V segment lost 4 bases and the J segment 6 bases; nucleotides outside the gene matches: 5. Germline lookup yields CDR1 MNHEY and CDR2 SVGEGT. The CDR3 extends over 13 amino acids. The CDR3 here is CASSWTGWDGYTF. The DNA of the CDR3 is TGTGCCAGCAGTTGGACAGGTTGGGATGGCTACACCTTC.

This chain joins TRBV6-1 and TRBJ2-7; D is possibly TRBD2 (5 bases). From germline, CDR1 is MNHNS and CDR2 SASEGT. This CDR3 is 15 amino acids long. Trimming stripped 0 bases from V and 2 bases from J, with 11 bases between. CDR3 amino acids: CASSEAEGVPYEQYF. The CDR3, as DNA: TGTGCCAGCAGTGAAGCTGAGGGAGTGCCCTACGAGCAGTACTTC.

V is TRBV11-3 and J is TRBJ2-2; D call uncertain. Between the trimmed V and J ends, which lost 2 bases and 5 bases, there was a span of 12 bases. CDR3 length equals 15 residues. Germline V CDR1 and CDR2: SGHNT, YENEEA. CDR3 protein: CASSLTPLWTGELFF. CDR3 DNA sequence: TGTGCCAGCAGCTTAACTCCCCTCTGGACCGGGGAGCTGTTTTTT. The whole variable domain, filled in from reference TRBV11-3 and TRBJ2-2, reads EAGVVQSPRYKIIEKKQPVAFWCNPISGHNTLYWYLQNLGQGPELLIRYENEEAVDDSQLPKDRFSAERLKGVDSTLKIQPAELGDSAVYLCASSLTPLWTGELFFGEGSRLTVL.

The V call is TRBV4-3, the J call TRBJ1-3; D is unresolved. CDR3 length: 16 amino acids. Trimming left V 1 base short and J 0 bases short, with 10 bases between. Germline CDR1 LGHNA, CDR2 YSLEER. CDR3 region: CASSQARLLSGNTIYF. DNA of the CDR3: TGCGCCAGCAGCCAAGCTAGACTGCTCTCTGGAAACACCATATATTTT.

The chain employs TRBV10-3 and TRBJ1-6, with TRBD1 identical over 7 bases. The CDR3 extends over 14 amino acids. V shed 5 bases and J 8 bases; nucleotides not matched to a gene: 6. In germline, CDR1 is ENHRY, CDR2 SYGVKD. Written as DNA, the CDR3 is TGTGCCATCAGTCGACAGGGTACGGATTCACCCCTCCACTTT. Encoded protein: CAISRQGTDSPLHF.

J is TRBJ1-1 and V is TRBV4-3; D is unclear. The length of the CDR3 is 14 residues. Germline V gives CDR1 LGHNA, CDR2 YSLEER. Trimming shortened V by 4 bases and J by 1 base, and 10 bases separated the two germline ends. CDR3 region: CASSPYAGNTEAFF. As DNA, the CDR3 is TGCGCCAGCAGCCCTTATGCAGGGAACACTGAAGCTTTCTTT.

The chain recombines TRBV12-3 or TRBV12-4 with TRBJ2-2; D gene ambiguous. V dropped 4 bases and J dropped 3 bases, with 6 bases sitting between them. The CDR3 has 13 amino acids. DNA of the CDR3: TGTGCCAGCAGTTCAAGCTACACCGGGGAGCTGTTTTTT. Translated: CASSSSYTGELFF.

The chain uses TRBV11-2 and TRBJ2-5; 7 nucleotides agree with TRBD2. The CDR3 has 15 amino acids. The J segment lost 5 bases and the V segment lost 1 base, leaving 7 bases of the junction unmatched. Germline V CDR1 and CDR2: SGHAT, FQNNGV. The CDR3 is CASSLVQYGGETQYF. CDR3 bases: TGTGCCAGCAGCTTAGTCCAGTACGGGGGGGAGACCCAGTACTTC.

This clone appeared once. The rearrangement links TRBV14 to TRBJ1-1; D gene ambiguous. The CDR3 runs to 16 residues. V lost 1 base and J lost 5, with 17 bases in between. Germline V gene lookup returns CDR1 SGHDN and CDR2 FVKESK. CDR3 coding DNA: TGTGCCAGCAGCCAAGTCTACGGTTCGCGAGGAACTGAAGCTTTCTTT. As protein: CASSQVYGSRGTEAFF.

This chain joins TRBV5-8 and TRBJ2-3; D is unclear. The V gene's germline CDR1 is SGHTS and CDR2 YDEGEE. The CDR3 length is 11 residues. V lost 7 bases and J 1 base, leaving 4 bases between the germline ends. CDR3 in DNA: TGTGCCAGCCTCGGCACAGATACGCAGTATTTT. Its translation: CASLGTDTQYF.

The genes are TRBV7-9 and TRBJ2-5; 7 bases match TRBD2. The CDR3 runs to 14 residues. V shed 3 bases and J 4 bases; nucleotides not matched to a gene: 5. Germline V gives CDR1 SEHNR, CDR2 FQNEAQ (reference sequence). The CDR3 loop reads CASSFQTGGETQYF. The CDR3 nucleotides read TGTGCCAGCAGCTTTCAAACGGGAGGAGAGACCCAGTACTTC. Full variable domain (remainder filled in from reference TRBV7-9 and TRBJ2-5): DTGVSQNPRHKITKRGQNVTFRCDPISEHNRLYWYRQTLGQGPEFLTYFQNEAQLEKSRLLSDRFSAERPKGSFSTLEIQRTEQGDSAMYLCASSFQTGGETQYFGPGTRLLVL.

The rearrangement links TRBV6-2 or TRBV6-3 to TRBJ2-1, with 9 bases that match TRBD2. V was clipped by 2 bases and J by 8 bases; unmatched bases: 10. The CDR3 is 16 residues long. Germline V gene lookup returns CDR1 MNHEY and CDR2 SVGEGT. The CDR3 DNA reads TGTGCCAGCAGTTACGAGGCGGGAGGGCCTCTGTATGAGCAGTTCTTC. Translating gives CASSYEAGGPLYEQFF.

The chain uses TRBV20-1 and TRBJ2-7, with 13 bases lining up with TRBD2. J lost 0 bases, V lost 3 bases, and 14 bases had no gene match. Germline V lookup: CDR1 DFQATT, CDR2 SNEGSKA (reference sequence). The CDR3 is 19 amino acids. The CDR3 here is CSASTPGTSGVHRSYEQYF. CDR3 nucleotides: TGCAGTGCTAGTACCCCCGGGACTAGCGGGGTTCACCGCTCCTACGAGCAGTACTTC.